This T cell receptor (beta chain) was profiled in a study of blood T cell repertoires in COVID-19. Study-level background: Both acute and convalescent COVID-19 samples were obtained from the United States, Italy and Spain. PBMCs, B-cell-depleted T cells, or T cells were the source of the cDNA or gDNA that made up the material.

The junction had 3 bases not matched to a gene; V was cut back by 5 bases and J by 4 bases. There are 13 residues in the CDR3. The germline V gene encodes CDR1 SEHNR and CDR2 FQNEAQ (reference sequence). Per the original data handling: Reference gene primer amplification gave nucleated cell count estimates. This table comes from immunoSEQ multiplex PCR, and its TCRdb copy is limited to in-frame clones, with some not included. V and J calls and clone size are those listed in that table; D and trimming were worked out from the DNA. In the table there are some 240,000 clones, around 84% of which are singletons.

The chain joins TRBV7-9 to TRBJ2-7; 9 positions agree with TRBD2. This receptor was taken from a man in his forties or fifties with active or convalescent COVID-19. The sequenced sample consisted of peripheral blood. CDR3 coding DNA: TGTGCCAGCAGCGCGGGGGGGAGATACGAGCAGTACGTC. Translation: CASSAGGRYEQYV.